The rows below give T cell receptor beta chains drawn from one sample of a study of T-cell memory formation after mild COVID-19. TCRdb re-called the 5' RACE reads through MiXCR, storing one row per CDR3 protein. The profile shows about 290,000 distinct CDR3 sequences, 15% of them singletons. Sequenced: PBMCs or a T cell subset sorted from them (not recorded which). These receptors all stem from a man between 18 and 35 years old who had mild COVID-19 (a few samples of this study predate the infection). Cell type and time point are not known. Each CDR3 is given with its conserved first and last residue. Fields, in order: V gene, J gene, clone size, D gene, CDR3 protein, CDR3 DNA. D genes are given only for firm matches. Some rows mark clone size as missing; the rest say once, few, many or name a class of expanded clone.

V: TRBV10-3; J: TRBJ1-6; size: .; D: .; CDR3: CAIRSDYNSPLHF; DNA: TGTGCCATCAGGAGTGATTATAATTCACCCCTCCACTTT
V: TRBV6-5; J: TRBJ2-5; size: .; D: .; CDR3: CASSPSGTLQETQYF; DNA: TGTGCCAGCAGTCCTAGTGGGACACTCCAAGAGACCCAGTACTTC
V: TRBV18; J: TRBJ2-3; size: .; D: .; CDR3: CASSPGMVMDTQYF; DNA: TGTGCCAGCTCACCCGGGATGGTCATGGATACGCAGTATTTT
V: TRBV4-3; J: TRBJ2-4; size: few; D: TRBD1; CDR3: CASSPRRDRAGENIQYF; DNA: TGCGCCAGCAGCCCCCGGAGGGACAGGGCGGGGGAAAACATTCAGTACTTC
V: TRBV27; J: TRBJ1-6; size: .; D: .; CDR3: CASSLYTGKASSPLHF; DNA: TGTGCCAGCAGTTTATATACAGGCAAGGCTAGTTCACCCCTCCACTTT
V: TRBV18; J: TRBJ1-2; size: .; D: .; CDR3: CASSPARVDYGYTF; DNA: TGTGCCAGCTCACCTGCCAGGGTTGACTATGGCTACACCTTC
V: TRBV5-1; J: TRBJ1-4; size: .; D: TRBD1; CDR3: CASSLLGQGREKLFF; DNA: TGCGCCAGCAGCTTGTTGGGACAGGGACGTGAAAAACTGTTTTTT
V: TRBV2; J: TRBJ2-2; size: few; D: TRBD2; CDR3: CASRPTSGNTGELFF; DNA: TGTGCCAGCAGACCCACTAGCGGGAACACCGGGGAGCTGTTTTTT
V: TRBV7-2; J: TRBJ2-3; size: many; D: .; CDR3: CASSPTLSTDTQYF; DNA: TGTGCCAGCAGCCCGACCCTTAGCACAGATACGCAGTATTTT
V: TRBV5-1; J: TRBJ2-1; size: .; D: .; CDR3: CAIQSGNEQFF; DNA: TGCGCCATCCAGAGCGGCAATGAGCAGTTCTTC
V: TRBV5-1; J: TRBJ1-6; size: .; D: TRBD1; CDR3: CASSLKDLRDRDNSPLHF; DNA: TGCGCCAGCAGCTTGAAGGATTTGCGGGACAGGGATAATTCACCCCTCCACTTT
V: TRBV6-2/TRBV6-3; J: TRBJ1-3; size: .; D: .; CDR3: CASSRQHSGNTIYF; DNA: TGTGCCAGCAGCCGACAGCACTCTGGAAACACCATATATTTT
V: TRBV12-3/TRBV12-4; J: TRBJ1-5; size: .; D: .; CDR3: CASSGVAGSYQPQHF; DNA: TGTGCCAGCAGCGGGGTAGCGGGTTCTTATCAGCCCCAGCATTTT
V: TRBV4-2; J: TRBJ1-5; size: few; D: TRBD1; CDR3: CASSLHAQGEDQPQHF; DNA: TGTGCCAGCAGCCTCCACGCACAGGGGGAGGATCAGCCCCAGCATTTT
V: TRBV7-9; J: TRBJ1-3; size: few; D: .; CDR3: CASSHGGSGNTIYF; DNA: TGTGCCAGCAGCCACGGGGGTTCTGGAAACACCATATATTTT
V: TRBV29-1; J: TRBJ2-3; size: few; D: TRBD2; CDR3: CSVGWTSGEDTQYF; DNA: TGCAGCGTTGGGTGGACTAGCGGGGAAGATACGCAGTATTTT
V: TRBV20-1; J: TRBJ2-4; size: few; D: .; CDR3: CSAQKRRGLAKNIQYF; DNA: TGCAGTGCCCAGAAACGCAGGGGCCTAGCCAAAAACATTCAGTACTTC
V: TRBV29-1; J: TRBJ2-2; size: many; D: TRBD1; CDR3: CSVDRGLAGELFF; DNA: TGCAGCGTTGACAGGGGGCTCGCCGGGGAGCTGTTTTTT
V: TRBV20-1; J: TRBJ2-3; size: .; D: .; CDR3: CSARVPGSTDTQYF; DNA: TGCAGTGCTAGAGTCCCTGGGAGCACAGATACGCAGTATTTT
V: TRBV5-1; J: TRBJ1-2; size: many; D: .; CDR3: CASSLDGNLNYGYTF; DNA: TGCGCCAGCAGCTTGGACGGGAACCTTAACTATGGCTACACCTTC
V: TRBV5-1; J: TRBJ2-2; size: many; D: TRBD1; CDR3: CASSRPGTGDFTGELFF; DNA: TGCGCCAGCAGCAGACCCGGGACAGGGGATTTCACCGGGGAGCTGTTTTTT
V: TRBV5-5; J: TRBJ1-2; size: many; D: .; CDR3: CASSLGPLYGYTF; DNA: TGTGCCAGCAGCCTGGGACCGCTCTATGGCTACACCTTC
V: TRBV27; J: TRBJ2-2; size: .; D: .; CDR3: CASSVRGRPNTGELFF; DNA: TGTGCCAGCAGTGTCCGGGGGCGACCGAACACCGGGGAGCTGTTTTTT
V: TRBV6-1; J: TRBJ2-4; size: .; D: .; CDR3: CASSEVLGLAKNIQYF; DNA: TGTGCCAGCAGTGAAGTTTTGGGACTAGCCAAAAACATTCAGTACTTC
V: TRBV5-1; J: TRBJ2-3; size: .; D: .; CDR3: CASSNTVTLTKLDTQYF; DNA: TGCGCCAGCAGCAACACGGTCACCCTAACCAAGCTGGATACGCAGTATTTT
V: TRBV29-1; J: TRBJ2-5; size: .; D: .; CDR3: CSVRPGPGRETQYF; DNA: TGCAGCGTCCGACCCGGGCCAGGGAGGGAGACCCAGTACTTC
V: TRBV7-9; J: TRBJ1-5; size: .; D: TRBD1; CDR3: CASSSGQGGQPQHF; DNA: TGTGCCAGCAGCTCTGGACAGGGAGGGCAGCCCCAGCATTTT
V: TRBV20-1; J: TRBJ1-6; size: .; D: .; CDR3: CSARPDSRAGNSPLHF; DNA: TGCAGTGCCCGACCCGACTCCCGCGCGGGTAATTCACCCCTCCACTTT
V: TRBV14; J: TRBJ1-1; size: few; D: TRBD1; CDR3: CASSQARPGQGAQAFF; DNA: TGTGCCAGCAGCCAAGCACGTCCGGGACAGGGGGCGCAAGCTTTCTTT
V: TRBV6-2/TRBV6-3; J: TRBJ2-7; size: few; D: TRBD1; CDR3: CASSATGTPYEQYF; DNA: TGTGCCAGCAGTGCGACAGGGACCCCCTACGAGCAGTACTTC
V: TRBV5-1; J: TRBJ1-1; size: .; D: .; CDR3: CASSMTTGLAWNTEAFF; DNA: TGCGCCAGCAGCATGACGACAGGTTTGGCGTGGAACACTGAAGCTTTCTTT
V: TRBV20-1; J: TRBJ1-3; size: .; D: .; CDR3: CSARDLSGVTGNTIYF; DNA: TGCAGTGCTAGAGATTTATCGGGGGTTACTGGAAACACCATATATTTT
V: TRBV7-2; J: TRBJ2-3; size: few; D: .; CDR3: CASSFWRTDTQYF; DNA: TGTGCCAGCAGCTTCTGGCGCACAGATACGCAGTATTTT
V: TRBV12-3/TRBV12-4; J: TRBJ1-5; size: .; D: TRBD1; CDR3: CASSLDTGARDRNQPQHF; DNA: TGTGCCAGCAGTTTAGACACCGGGGCCCGGGACAGGAATCAGCCCCAGCATTTT